This TCR beta chain was recovered during a study of blood T cell repertoires in COVID-19. Whole-study context: There were acute and convalescent COVID-19 samples, and they came from the United States, Italy and Spain.

CDR3 size: 14 residues. Trimming stripped 4 bases from V and 5 bases from J, with 14 bases between. Looked up from germline, CDR1 is SNHLY and CDR2 is FYNNEI. How the authors handled the data: Cell counts per sample came from amplifying reference gene primers. TCRdb keeps only in-frame clones here, not all; method: immunoSEQ multiplex PCR. Clonal size and the V and J genes are those of that table, whereas D and trimming came from the DNA. The profile covers about 310,000 clones, with roughly 84% appearing a single time and 1% taken by the ten largest. The sample holds a few counts of this clone. J is TRBJ1-1 and V is TRBV2; D may be TRBD1 (6 bases). The clonotype originates from a middle-aged man with active or convalescent COVID-19. The sequencing input was peripheral blood. In DNA, the CDR3 is TGTGCCAGCAGTGGACGACAGGAAGGGACTGAAGCTTTCTTT. It encodes CASSGRQEGTEAFF.